Given below is one TCR beta chain in context. This record belongs to a study of shared T cell receptors in the human thymus. Germline CDR1 MGHDK, CDR2 SYGVNS. This CDR3 region has 18 residues. With 0 bases clipped from V and 4 bases from J, the junction kept 11 bases outside the gene matches. Profiled with immunoSEQ multiplex PCR; TCRdb holds only in-frame clones, not every one. The table has hundreds of thousands of clones, 87% seen once. This sample also appeared in a second study, on human thymus T cells.

The specimen was thymocytes. The chain links TRBV25-1 to TRBJ2-2, with 7 bases fitting TRBD2. The TCR sequence derives from a boy younger than two with a congenital heart defect. The CDR3 nucleotides are TGTGCCAGCAGTGAATATGGGCTAGCGGACAATCGCACCGGGGAGCTGTTTTTT. Translating it yields CASSEYGLADNRTGELFF. The entire variable domain, with the rest obtained from reference TRBV25-1 and TRBJ2-2, is as follows: EADIYQTPRYLVIGTGKKITLECSQTMGHDKMYWYQQDPGMELHLIHYSYGVNSTEKGDLSSESTVSRIRTEHFPLTLESARPSHTSQYLCASSEYGLADNRTGELFFGEGSRLTVL.